The following is a T cell receptor (beta chain) sequence with its context. Its antigen is not known. The sample belongs to a study of T cell responses to AZD1222 COVID-19 vaccine. The CDR3 has 16 amino acids. J gave up 5 bases and V 3 bases, and 10 bases lay outside the gene matches. The germline gives CDR1 LNHDA, CDR2 SQIVND (reference sequence). Study findings and constraints: Sampling captured repertoires only after the peak T cell response. Spike was spanned by vaccine-associated CD4 TCRs, which were dominant at 160-218 and 743-854. Baseline testing showed seropositivity in only five to seven AZD1222 recipients. A mostly white British donor set with more females was recruited, and clonal diversity was possibly underestimated.

Clones were read by immunoSEQ multiplex PCR, and TCRdb kept only the in-frame ones, dropping some. This sample has under 150,000 clones, with roughly 90% found just once. The sequence was collected from an adult who received the AZD1222 COVID-19 vaccine. The chain couples TRBV19 to TRBJ1-2; 9 nucleotides agree with TRBD1. This material consisted of peripheral blood, taken 28 days after the second AZD1222 dose. CDR3: CASSISRTGDKYGYTF. The CDR3 nucleotides are TGTGCCAGTAGTATCAGCCGGACAGGGGACAAGTATGGCTACACCTTC. Full variable domain (remainder filled in from reference TRBV19 and TRBJ1-2): DGGITQSPKYLFRKEGQNVTLSCEQNLNHDAMYWYRQDPGQGLRLIYYSQIVNDFQKGDIAEGYSVSREKKESFPLTVTSAQKNPTAFYLCASSISRTGDKYGYTFGSGTRLTVV.